This passage covers 31 T cell receptor beta chains from one sample sequenced in a study of T cells after yellow fever vaccination. In TCRdb, the 5' RACE reads were re-called with MiXCR into one record per CDR3 protein. The profile shows about 340,000 distinct CDR3 sequences, 3.5% to 4.5% of them singletons. The material was PBMCs, obtained 5 days after the yellow fever booster vaccination. All receptors come from a man between 18 and 35 years old who received the YFV17D yellow fever vaccine.

The CDR3 reads CASSFWNTGELFF. The CDR3 nucleotides are TGCGCCAGCAGCTTTTGGAACACCGGGGAGCTGTTTTTT. The chain employs TRBV5-1 and TRBJ2-2, with D uncertain. The CDR3 length is 13 residues. Germline V gene lookup returns CDR1 SGHRS and CDR2 YFSETQ. The ends were cut back, 2 bases at V and 1 base at J, with 3 bases in the middle. Filled out from reference TRBV5-1 and TRBJ2-2, the complete variable domain reads KAGVTQTPRYLIKTRGQQVTLSCSPISGHRSVSWYQQTPGQGLQFLFEYFSETQRNKGNFPGRFSGRQFSNSRSEMNVSTLELGDSALYLCASSFWNTGELFFGEGSRLTVL.

The sample holds a few counts of this clonotype. One end of the junction varies from germline; a read error may be responsible. The V gene is TRBV6-5, the J gene TRBJ2-3, with D tentatively TRBD2 (6 bases). The length of the CDR3 is 12 residues. CDR1 is MNHEY and CDR2 is SVGAGI in the germline V gene. Here the CDR3 reads CASSTSRDTQYF. DNA for the CDR3: TGTGCCAGCTCCACTAGCAGAGATACGCAGTATTTT.

This chain connects TRBV6-2 or TRBV6-3 to TRBJ2-7, with 9 nucleotides matching TRBD1. This CDR3 has 14 amino acids. Trimming removed 6 bases from V and 5 bases from J; junction bases left unmatched: 8. CDR1 and CDR2 from the germline V gene are MNHEY and SVGEGT. The CDR3 nucleotides are TGTGCCAGCAGCTCGCTGGACAGGGGCAACGAGCAGTACTTC. This gives the protein CASSSLDRGNEQYF.

In its sample, this clonotype was seen a few times. The chain combines TRBV7-9 with TRBJ1-1, with D perhaps matching TRBD1 (5 bases). This CDR3 region has 16 residues. Deletions cut 5 bases from V and 4 bases from J, with 20 bases between. The V gene's germline CDR1 is SEHNR and CDR2 FQNEAQ (reference sequence). The CDR3 coding sequence is TGTGCCAGCAGCACGCATGCAGGGCTTCAGGGCACTGAAGCTTTCTTT. Translated, it gives CASSTHAGLQGTEAFF. The full variable domain, its missing parts supplied by reference TRBV7-9 and TRBJ1-1, is DTGVSQNPRHKITKRGQNVTFRCDPISEHNRLYWYRQTLGQGPEFLTYFQNEAQLEKSRLLSDRFSAERPKGSFSTLEIQRTEQGDSAMYLCASSTHAGLQGTEAFFGQGTRLTVV.

The chain links TRBV11-2 to TRBJ2-3; no definite D call. The germline CDR1 and CDR2 sequences are SGHAT and FQNNGV. The CDR3 is 15 amino acids. V lost 5 bases, J lost 1 base, and 13 bases lay in between. The CDR3, as DNA: TGTGCCAGCAGCCCCAGCCGGGCGGGCACAGATACGCAGTATTTT. Its translation: CASSPSRAGTDTQYF. Complete variable domain (other parts from reference TRBV11-2 and TRBJ2-3): EAGVAQSPRYKIIEKRQSVAFWCNPISGHATLYWYQQILGQGPKLLIQFQNNGVVDDSQLPKDRFSAERLKGVDSTLKIQPAKLEDSAVYLCASSPSRAGTDTQYFGPGTRLTVL.

This clonotype was recorded at least ten times. V and J are TRBV18 and TRBJ2-5; D may be TRBD1 (6 bases). This CDR3 contains 14 residues. The ends were cut back, 8 bases at V and 2 bases at J, with 15 bases in the middle. Per germline, CDR1 KGHSH and CDR2 LQKENI. The DNA for the CDR3 is TGTGCCAGCGCGTCCGCAGGGGAACAAGAGACCCAGTACTTC. The encoded protein is CASASAGEQETQYF. Supplemented by reference TRBV18 and TRBJ2-5, the full variable domain reads NAGVMQNPRHLVRRRGQEARLRCSPMKGHSHVYWYRQLPEEGLKFMVYLQKENIIDESGMPKERFSAEFPKEGPSILRIQQVVRGDSAAYFCASASAGEQETQYFGPGTRLLVL.

In its sample, this clonotype was seen a few times. The chain carries TRBV18 and TRBJ2-1; possibly TRBD1 for D (6 bases). This CDR3 is 17 amino acids long. Looked up from germline, CDR1 is KGHSH and CDR2 is LQKENI. V was shortened by 6 bases and J by 9 bases, with 27 bases between the two germline ends. The CDR3, as DNA: TGTGCCAGCTCCCAAGTTCGACAGGACGAAACTCCCAGTGAGCAGTTCTTC. Translated: CASSQVRQDETPSEQFF.

This clonotype was picked up many times. The gene calls are TRBV7-3 and TRBJ2-2, with D tentatively TRBD1 or TRBD2 (6 bases each). This CDR3 has 13 amino acids. Deletions cut 4 bases from V and 9 bases from J, with 12 bases between. CDR1 is SGHTA and CDR2 is FQGTGA in the germline V gene. The CDR3 sequence is CASSSRGARELFF. DNA for the CDR3: TGTGCCAGCAGCTCGAGGGGGGCGAGGGAGCTGTTTTTT.

This clonotype was seen more than once but under ten times. The chain carries TRBV6-2 or TRBV6-3 and TRBJ1-1; no definite D call. Trimming removed 6 bases from V and 3 bases from J, with 5 bases in between. The CDR3 is made up of 11 amino acids. CDR1 and CDR2 (germline): MNHEY, SVGEGT. CDR3 amino acids: CASSQYTEAFF. In nucleotides, the CDR3 is TGTGCCAGCAGCCAGTACACTGAAGCTTTCTTT.

In the case of this clonotype: With a much larger clone just one base away, this may be a read error. The chain uses TRBV7-2 and TRBJ2-4, with TRBD2 matching 8 bases. CDR3 size: 19 residues. Germline V gene data show CDR1 as SGHTA and CDR2 as FQGNSA. For the CDR3, the DNA is TGTGCCAGCAGCTTAGCCTTGGCGCGGGGGGTACTAGCCAAAAACATTAAGTACTTC. This encodes CASSLALARGVLAKNIKYF.

This clonotype has a handful of counts. The chain combines TRBV18 with TRBJ2-6; D gene uncertain. The CDR3 is 15 residues long. Trimming removed 1 base at V and 0 bases at J, with 4 bases between. CDR1 and CDR2 (germline): KGHSH, LQKENI. For the CDR3, the DNA is TGTGCCAGCTCACCACAGGTCTCTGGGGCCAACGTCCTGACTTTC. This gives the protein CASSPQVSGANVLTF.

The rearrangement links TRBV24-1 to TRBJ1-2; D gene uncertain. The CDR3 runs to 14 residues. Germline V lookup: CDR1 KGHDR, CDR2 SFDVKD. Trimming shortened V by 2 bases and J by 0 bases, and 6 bases separated the two germline ends. Here the CDR3 reads CATSDSGTNYGYTF. The CDR3 nucleotides are TGTGCCACCAGTGATTCAGGTACTAACTATGGCTACACCTTC.

This clonotype came up a few times. The chain couples TRBV20-1 to TRBJ1-6; 7 bases agree with TRBD1. Germline CDR1 reads DFQATT; CDR2 reads SNEGSKA (reference sequence). Trimming took 0 bases from V and 10 from J; bases not matched to a gene: 12. This CDR3 spans 16 amino acids. The CDR3 reads CSARDLRQGERSPLHF. CDR3 in DNA: TGCAGTGCTAGAGACCTAAGACAGGGCGAACGATCACCCCTCCACTTT.

This chain uses TRBV5-4 with TRBJ2-7; D tentatively fits TRBD1 or TRBD2 (6 bases each). The CDR3 has 15 amino acids. CDR1 SGHNT and CDR2 YYREEE come from the germline V gene (reference sequence). V was cut by 5 bases and J by 0 bases, with 15 bases left in between. This chain's CDR3 is CASRPRGAPSYEQYF. The CDR3 DNA sequence: TGTGCCAGCAGACCAAGGGGGGCCCCCTCCTACGAGCAGTACTTC. Together with reference TRBV5-4 and TRBJ2-7, the CDR3 gives the full variable domain: ETGVTQSPTHLIKTRGQQVTLRCSSQSGHNTVSWYQQALGQGPQFIFQYYREEENGRGNFPPRFSGLQFPNYSSELNVNALELDDSALYLCASRPRGAPSYEQYFGPGTRLTVT.

Many counts were recorded for this clonotype. V usage is TRBV7-2 and J usage is TRBJ2-7; 8 bases line up with TRBD1. Germline trimming cut 5 bases from V and 6 bases from J; bases unmatched to any gene: 9. Germline lookup yields CDR1 SGHTA and CDR2 FQGNSA. The CDR3 loop spans 14 amino acids. In nucleotides, the CDR3 is TGTGCCAGCAGCATGGACAGGGAAGTTCGCGAGCAGTACGTC. Translated: CASSMDREVREQYV.

This clonotype has a count of ten or more. The V gene is TRBV10-3, the J gene TRBJ2-3, with TRBD2 matching 11 bases. Germline CDR1 is ENHRY and CDR2 is SYGVKD. The CDR3 runs to 12 residues. The chain's CDR3 is CATSGDTDTQYF. In DNA, the CDR3 is TGTGCGACTAGCGGGGACACAGATACGCAGTATTTT.

This clonotype came up many times. The chain is built from TRBV28 and TRBJ2-6, with D tentatively TRBD2 (5 bases). Germline V lookup: CDR1 MDHEN, CDR2 SYDVKM. V was trimmed by 11 bases and J by 4 bases, leaving 15 bases between them. CDR3 length: 14 residues. The CDR3 nucleotides are TGTGCCCCCGATCGGGGTTCAGGGGCCAACGTCCTGACTTTC. Protein: CAPDRGSGANVLTF.

Many counts were recorded for this clonotype. The rearrangement links TRBV11-2 to TRBJ2-5, with 7 positions matching TRBD2. The germline V gene has CDR1 SGHAT and CDR2 FQNNGV. The CDR3 spans 13 residues. The junction had 4 bases not matched to a gene; V was cut back by 5 bases and J by 4 bases. In DNA form, the CDR3 reads TGTGCCAGCAGCCCCCGACTAGCAGAGACCCAGTACTTC. This sequence encodes CASSPRLAETQYF.

V usage is TRBV7-9 and J usage is TRBJ1-1; the D gene is possibly TRBD1 (5 bases). The CDR3 has 18 residues. Germline CDR1 reads SEHNR; CDR2 reads FQNEAQ (reference sequence). V was pared by 1 base and J by 0 bases, with 18 bases between. In DNA, the CDR3 is TGTGCCAGCAGCTTAGTGTCTTTAGTAGGGGCCATGAACACTGAAGCTTTCTTT. Translation: CASSLVSLVGAMNTEAFF.

This clonotype has ten or more counts. V is TRBV5-1 and J is TRBJ2-3; TRBD1 matches 7 bases. The CDR3 contains 15 residues. CDR1 and CDR2 from the germline V gene are SGHRS and YFSETQ. The V and J ends lost 3 bases and 2 bases, in that order; junction bases with no gene match: 6. The CDR3 sequence is CASSSTGVDTDTQYF. DNA for the CDR3: TGCGCCAGCAGCTCCACAGGGGTCGACACAGATACGCAGTATTTT.

This clonotype has more than one count but fewer than ten. The J gene is TRBJ2-1, the V gene TRBV5-1; 10 bases match TRBD2. J gave up 6 bases and V 5 bases, and 8 bases lay outside the gene matches. The CDR3 consists of 15 residues. From germline, CDR1 is SGHRS and CDR2 YFSETQ. The CDR3 coding sequence is TGCGCCAGCAGTTGGAGCGGGGGGGCTGGCAATGAGCAGTTCTTC. It translates to CASSWSGGAGNEQFF.

The gene calls are TRBV4-2 and TRBJ1-1; D is perhaps TRBD1 (5 bases). CDR1 and CDR2 (germline): LGHNA, YNFKEQ. Deletions cut 2 bases from V and 6 bases from J, with 25 bases between. There are 18 residues in the CDR3. CDR3 in DNA: TGTGCCAGCAGCCAATACCGCGCGGGTTTCTGGGGCGGGTCTGAAGCTTTCTTT. This codes for CASSQYRAGFWGGSEAFF.

The chain joins TRBV9 to TRBJ1-3, with TRBD1 identical over 10 bases. This CDR3 is built from 16 residues. V lost 4 bases and J lost 2; bases outside the gene matches: 6. Germline V gene lookup returns CDR1 SGDLS and CDR2 YYNGEE. CDR3 DNA: TGTGCCAGCAGCCCCCGAGGACAGGGGGCTGGAAACACCATATATTTT. Its protein product is CASSPRGQGAGNTIYF.

The V gene is TRBV5-1, the J gene TRBJ2-4, with a weak D call TRBD2 (7 bases). The CDR3 spans 15 residues. Germline CDR1 and CDR2: SGHRS and YFSETQ. V lost 5 bases and J 3 bases, leaving 15 bases between the germline ends. The CDR3 DNA reads TGCGCCAGCAGGAGGGGGGGTCTGGACAAAAACATTCAGTACTTC. It yields the protein CASRRGGLDKNIQYF.

This clonotype was observed many times. The V call is TRBV5-1, the J call TRBJ2-2; TRBD2 might be the D (5 bases). Germline loops: CDR1 SGHRS, CDR2 YFSETQ. V gave up 5 bases and J gave up 6 bases, with 14 bases separating them. There are 14 residues in the CDR3. CDR3 DNA sequence: TGCGCCAGCAGGGCGAGTCTAGCACCCGGGGAGCTGTTTTTT. Amino acids: CASRASLAPGELFF.

This clonotype was seen a few times. CDR3 sequence: CASSEENPGELFF. The CDR3 nucleotides are TGTGCCAGCAGTGAAGAGAATCCCGGGGAGCTGTTTTTT. V is TRBV25-1 and J is TRBJ2-2, with D hard to call. The germline CDR1 and CDR2 sequences are MGHDK and SYGVNS. V was pared by 2 bases and J by 6 bases, with 7 bases between. The CDR3 totals 13 residues.

This clonotype occurred a few times. This chain connects TRBV28 to TRBJ2-2, with D tentatively TRBD1 or TRBD2 (5 bases each). CDR1 is MDHEN and CDR2 is SYDVKM in the germline V gene. V was shortened by 4 bases and J by 3 bases, with 12 bases between the two germline ends. There are 15 residues in the CDR3. The CDR3 DNA reads as TGTGCCAGCAGTTCTGGGACGGATTACACCGGGGAGCTGTTTTTT. It specifies CASSSGTDYTGELFF.

The chain recombines TRBV5-1 with TRBJ2-5, with D uncertain. Germline V gene lookup returns CDR1 SGHRS and CDR2 YFSETQ. The V end was cut by 2 bases, the J end by 4 bases, with 9 bases between. The CDR3 has 13 residues. The CDR3 region is CASSFGQTETQYF. As DNA, the CDR3 is TGCGCCAGCAGCTTTGGGCAGACAGAGACCCAGTACTTC.

This chain joins TRBV11-2 and TRBJ1-1; perhaps TRBD1 as D (5 bases). CDR1 is SGHAT and CDR2 is FQNNGV in the germline V gene. This CDR3 comprises 16 residues. V was trimmed by 5 bases and J by 6 bases, leaving 22 bases between them. The CDR3 sequence: CASSPAGSWGNPEAFF. CDR3 in DNA: TGTGCCAGCAGCCCTGCCGGGAGTTGGGGGAATCCTGAAGCTTTCTTT.

This clonotype was seen at least ten times. The CDR3 sequence: CASSRGNSGGMETQYF. The CDR3 bases are TGCGCCAGCAGTCGCGGTAACTCGGGGGGAATGGAGACCCAGTACTTC. V is TRBV5-1 and J is TRBJ2-5, with 7 bases matching TRBD2. Per germline, CDR1 SGHRS and CDR2 YFSETQ. V lost 5 bases to trimming and J lost 5 bases; unmatched junction nucleotides: 15. The CDR3 length is 16 residues.

The chain links TRBV11-2 to TRBJ2-3, with D perhaps TRBD1 (7 bases). Germline assignment: CDR1 SGHAT and CDR2 FQNNGV. This CDR3 spans 15 amino acids. Trimming removed 4 bases at V and 5 bases at J, with 16 bases between. This CDR3 is CASSWRGRVGDTQYF. The CDR3 DNA sequence: TGTGCCAGCAGCTGGAGGGGGCGCGTGGGAGATACGCAGTATTTT.